A single sample gave rise to the 14 T cell receptor beta chains below, sequenced in a study of blood T cell repertoires in COVID-19. The repertoire was sequenced with immunoSEQ multiplex PCR; TCRdb's copy has only in-frame clones and lacks some. The sample records around 37,000 clones, roughly 80% being singletons. Material for sequencing was peripheral blood. Receptor source: a man aged 55 to 69 with COVID-19, enrolled during active disease.

The gene calls are TRBV3-1 (or the pseudogene TRBV3-2) and TRBJ1-1; 7 bases are shared with TRBD1. The CDR3 totals 13 residues. With V trimmed by 2 bases and J by 8 bases, 5 bases remained unmatched. Per the germline V gene, CDR1 is LGHDT and CDR2 is YNNKEL (reference sequence). CDR3 amino acids: CASSQRDSGEAFF. CDR3 nucleotide sequence: TGTGCCAGCAGCCAAAGGGACAGTGGGGAAGCTTTCTTT.

The V call is TRBV15, the J call TRBJ2-6, with 7 nucleotides matching TRBD1. The germline V gene has CDR1 LNHNV and CDR2 YYDKDF (reference sequence). V lost 2 bases to trimming and J lost 1 base; unmatched junction nucleotides: 5. There are 17 residues in the CDR3. This CDR3 reads CATSRNPGQSGANVLTF. In nucleotides, the CDR3 is TGTGCCACCAGCAGAAACCCGGGACAGTCTGGGGCCAACGTCCTGACTTTC.

The V gene is TRBV10-3, the J gene TRBJ1-2, with a possible D match to TRBD1 (6 bases). Germline lookup yields CDR1 ENHRY and CDR2 SYGVKD. V shed 6 bases and J shed 4 bases, with 9 bases lying between them. This CDR3 contains 12 residues. The CDR3 spells CAIRGQLYGYTF. The CDR3 DNA follows: TGTGCCATCAGGGGACAACTCTATGGCTACACCTTC.

The chain is built from TRBV11-2 and TRBJ1-4, with D perhaps TRBD1 (6 bases). The V end lost 5 bases, the J end lost 10 bases, and 20 bases lay between the germline ends. The germline gives CDR1 SGHAT, CDR2 FQNNGV. This CDR3 region has 15 residues. CDR3 sequence: CASSQGRVLGGKLFF. In DNA form, the CDR3 reads TGTGCCAGCAGCCAAGGCAGGGTGTTAGGGGGAAAACTGTTTTTT.

The chain joins TRBV7-2 to TRBJ2-3; 8 nucleotides agree with TRBD1. CDR1 is SGHTA and CDR2 is FQGNSA in the germline V gene. CDR3 size: 17 residues. With V trimmed by 5 bases and J by 10 bases, 20 bases remained unmatched. This CDR3 reads CASSPRGWAGGEGSQYF. The CDR3 DNA sequence: TGTGCCAGCAGCCCAAGGGGATGGGCAGGGGGCGAGGGGTCGCAGTATTTT.

This sequence joins TRBV4-1 and TRBJ2-2; TRBD1 agrees at 11 bases. J lost 4 bases, V lost 4 bases, and 5 bases had no gene match. This CDR3 is 16 amino acids long. The V gene's germline CDR1 is MGHRA and CDR2 YSYEKL. The CDR3 region has the DNA TGCGCCAGCAGCCTTTCCGGGACAGGGGGCACCGGGGAGCTGTTTTTT. Amino acids: CASSLSGTGGTGELFF.

This chain connects TRBV6-1 to TRBJ2-7, with D possibly being TRBD2 (6 bases). The germline V gene encodes CDR1 MNHNS and CDR2 SASEGT. The CDR3 totals 14 residues. Trimming removed 0 bases at V and 2 bases at J, with 8 bases between. CDR3: CASSEAGGAYEQYF. The CDR3, as DNA: TGTGCCAGCAGTGAAGCGGGAGGAGCCTACGAGCAGTACTTC.

In its sample, this clone was seen a few times. The rearrangement joins TRBV11-2 to TRBJ1-6; 9 bases agree with TRBD1. V shed 3 bases and J 7 bases; nucleotides not matched to a gene: 16. This CDR3 comprises 19 residues. CDR1 and CDR2 from the germline V gene are SGHAT and FQNNGV. The CDR3 sequence: CASSFRSTYGTGKNSPLHF. The CDR3 bases are TGTGCCAGCAGCTTCAGATCGACCTACGGGACAGGGAAGAATTCACCCCTCCACTTT. Looking up the rest from reference TRBV11-2 and TRBJ1-6 gives the full variable domain: EAGVAQSPRYKIIEKRQSVAFWCNPISGHATLYWYQQILGQGPKLLIQFQNNGVVDDSQLPKDRFSAERLKGVDSTLKIQPAKLEDSAVYLCASSFRSTYGTGKNSPLHFGNGTRLTVT.

This clone has only one observation. This chain uses TRBV28 with TRBJ2-2; D possibly corresponds to TRBD2 (6 bases). V dropped 7 bases and J dropped 2 bases, with 14 bases sitting between them. CDR3 size: 15 residues. Germline V gene sequence: CDR1 MDHEN, CDR2 SYDVKM. CDR3 in DNA: TGTGCCAGCATTGCGGGCGGGATAAACACCGGGGAGCTGTTTTTT. Translation gives CASIAGGINTGELFF.

This rearrangement joins TRBV6-6 to TRBJ1-5, with a possible D match to TRBD1 (6 bases). The V gene lost 2 bases and the J gene lost 0 bases, with 8 bases spanning the gap. Per germline, CDR1 MNHNY and CDR2 SVGAGI (reference sequence). This CDR3 has 15 residues. The DNA for the CDR3 is TGTGCCAGCAGTTACGGACAGCTTAGCAATCAGCCCCAGCATTTT. Translating gives CASSYGQLSNQPQHF.

The chain uses TRBV6-1 and TRBJ2-2, with a possible D match to TRBD1 (6 bases). The V gene's germline CDR1 is MNHNS and CDR2 SASEGT. The CDR3 runs 16 residues. Deletions cut 4 bases from V and 4 bases from J, with 16 bases between. CDR3 coding DNA: TGTGCCAGCAGTGGACCTCTGGGGGCAGGCACCGGGGAGCTGTTTTTT. It codes for CASSGPLGAGTGELFF.

The chain is built from TRBV28 and TRBJ2-7; D is uncertain. V was cut by 3 bases and J by 3 bases, with 3 bases left in between. Germline CDR1 reads MDHEN; CDR2 reads SYDVKM. The CDR3 totals 11 residues. CDR3 amino acids: CASSFRYEQYF. The DNA of the CDR3 is TGTGCCAGCAGTTTCCGCTACGAGCAGTACTTC.

The V and J genes are TRBV9 and TRBJ1-6; D possibly corresponds to TRBD1 (5 bases). CDR1 is SGDLS, CDR2 YYNGEE, per germline. The V end lost 7 bases, the J end lost 11 bases, and 16 bases lay between the germline ends. The length of the CDR3 is 13 residues. The CDR3 sequence: CASSREEGTPLHF. The CDR3 DNA reads TGTGCCAGCTCCCGAGAGGAGGGGACACCCCTCCACTTT.

V gene TRBV29-1 combines with J gene TRBJ2-7, with D maybe TRBD2 (5 bases). Trimming took off 7 bases at V and 0 bases at J, with 10 bases between the two ends. Germline loops: CDR1 SQVTM, CDR2 ANQGSEA. CDR3 length: 12 amino acids. DNA of the CDR3: TGCAGCGGGACGAGGGACTCCTACGAGCAGTACTTC. This translates into CSGTRDSYEQYF.